This T cell receptor (beta chain) originates from a study of OX40 agonist ivuxolimab in advanced cancers. Study-wide context: Intravenous ivuxolimab at 0.01 to 10 mg/kg was given to patients every 2 weeks. Three dose-escalation patients had partial responses: one with hepatocellular carcinoma and two with cutaneous melanoma. General study points: Blood T cells, both CD4+ and CD8+, expanded clonally by week 6 at 0.1 to 3.0 mg/kg.

Germline V CDR1 and CDR2: MDHEN, SYDVKM. This CDR3 region has 14 residues. V was clipped by 8 bases and J by 0 bases, with 11 bases between them. Only a few counts were recorded for this clone. Its specificity is not known. TCRdb's table, derived via immunoSEQ multiplex PCR, lists solely in-frame clones and lacks some. Of approximately 100,000 clones in the sample, 90% are singletons; the top ten hold approximately 0.52%. This TCR was recovered from an adult with an advanced solid tumor such as melanoma, head and neck, liver or kidney cancer. The material sequenced was CD4+ or CD8+ T cells sorted from blood, taken in a trial of the OX40 agonist ivuxolimab. This chain uses TRBV28 with TRBJ2-1; D tentatively fits TRBD1 or TRBD2 (5 bases each). CDR3 DNA sequence: TGTGCCAGCCTCCCAGGGAGCTCCTACAATGAGCAGTTCTTC. Encoded protein: CASLPGSSYNEQFF.